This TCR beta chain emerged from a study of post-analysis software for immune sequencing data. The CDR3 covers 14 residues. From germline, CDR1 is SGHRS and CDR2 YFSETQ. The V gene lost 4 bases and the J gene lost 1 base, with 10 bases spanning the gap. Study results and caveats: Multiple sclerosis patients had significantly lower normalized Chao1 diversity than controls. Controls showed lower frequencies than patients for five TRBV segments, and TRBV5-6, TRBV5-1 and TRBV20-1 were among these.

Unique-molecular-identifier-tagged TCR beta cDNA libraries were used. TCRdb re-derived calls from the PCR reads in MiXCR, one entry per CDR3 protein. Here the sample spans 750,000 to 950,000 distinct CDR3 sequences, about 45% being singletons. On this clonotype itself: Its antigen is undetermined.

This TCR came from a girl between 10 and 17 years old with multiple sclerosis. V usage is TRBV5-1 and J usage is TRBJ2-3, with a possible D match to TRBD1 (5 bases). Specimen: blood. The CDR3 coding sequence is TGCGCCAGCAGCCCCACACAGGGCACAGATACGCAGTATTTT. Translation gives CASSPTQGTDTQYF. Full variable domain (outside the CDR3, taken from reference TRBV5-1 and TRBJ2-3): KAGVTQTPRYLIKTRGQQVTLSCSPISGHRSVSWYQQTPGQGLQFLFEYFSETQRNKGNFPGRFSGRQFSNSRSEMNVSTLELGDSALYLCASSPTQGTDTQYFGPGTRLTVL.